Following are 5 T cell receptor beta chains from one sample sequenced in a study of cytomegalovirus exposure and HLA in healthy donors. The PCR was carried out with 60 Vbeta primers and 13 Jbeta primers. TCRdb's copy holds only in-frame clones and misses some; the assay was immunoSEQ multiplex PCR. Of roughly 180,000 clones listed, roughly 84% are singletons. The source material was PBMCs. All receptors come from a male donor in good health and CMV-seronegative.

The rearrangement uses TRBV6-6 and TRBJ1-5; 7 bases fit TRBD1. Trimming at V came to 6 bases and at J to 4 bases, leaving 6 bases not matched to a gene. The CDR3 is 14 amino acids. Germline-derived CDR1 and CDR2 are MNHNY and SVGAGI (reference sequence). The CDR3 nucleotides are TGTGCCAGCAGCCTCGGACAGGCTAATCAGCCCCAGCATTTT. Protein sequence: CASSLGQANQPQHF.

The rearrangement links TRBV5-1 to TRBJ2-1; the D is unclear. The CDR3 spans 14 residues. V was pared by 4 bases and J by 4 bases, with 12 bases between. Germline lookup yields CDR1 SGHRS and CDR2 YFSETQ. In nucleotides, the CDR3 is TGCGCCAGCAGCGTAGCCCTCTCTTACAATGAGCAGTTCTTC. Translated, it gives CASSVALSYNEQFF.

This sequence joins TRBV7-8 and TRBJ2-5; weak D call: TRBD1 (6 bases). The end of the DNA fits TRBJ2-7 better, so the J call may be wrong. The germline V gene encodes CDR1 SGHVS and CDR2 FQNEAQ. The CDR3 covers 14 residues. The CDR3 spells CASSLGGGPYEQYF. CDR3 nucleotides: TGTGCCAGCAGCTTAGGAGGGGGTCCCTACGAGCAGTACTTC.

This clone appeared a single time. This chain connects TRBV15 to TRBJ2-5; a weak D match, TRBD2 (6 bases). Germline CDR1 and CDR2: LNHNV and YYDKDF (reference sequence). This CDR3 is 15 amino acids long. Trimming removed 3 bases from V and 7 bases from J, with 18 bases in between. DNA for the CDR3: TGTGCCACCAGCAGCCAGGGAGGACGGGAACGGACCCAGTACTTC. Translating gives CATSSQGGRERTQYF.

The chain is built from TRBV14 and TRBJ1-2, with a possible D match to TRBD1 (5 bases). CDR1 and CDR2 from the germline V gene are SGHDN and FVKESK. The V end was cut by 1 base, the J end by 5 bases, with 11 bases between. This CDR3 is 14 amino acids long. The CDR3, as DNA: TGTGCCAGCAGCCAAGGGGAGGGGATTTATGGCTACACCTTC. Its protein product is CASSQGEGIYGYTF. Looking up the rest from reference TRBV14 and TRBJ1-2 gives the full variable domain: EAGVTQFPSHSVIEKGQTVTLRCDPISGHDNLYWYRRVMGKEIKFLLHFVKESKQDESGMPNNRFLAERTGGTYSTLKVQPAELEDSGVYFCASSQGEGIYGYTFGSGTRLTVV.